This T cell receptor (beta chain) was sequenced for a study of T-cell reconstitution after alpha-beta-depleted transplantation in children. Study-wide findings and caveats: There were reportedly several hundred expanded graft clones from which alpha-beta T cells came about two months after transplant. Certain patients had high TCRbeta diversity at day 60, and it came from recipient T cells and thymic progenitors that survived.

This clonotype has only a few counts. Antigen specificity is unknown. The TCRbeta library incorporated unique molecular identifiers. From the PCR reads, TCRdb called clonotypes with MiXCR, one entry per CDR3 protein. The table has about 130,000 distinct CDR3 sequences, 9.7% seen once; the top ten hold more than 20%. The sample was PBMCs, mostly from graft donor cells, taken 180 days after TCRalphabeta/CD19-depleted stem cell transplant. The TCR sequence derives from a girl under three years old who had a stem cell transplant for combined immunodeficiency, so the T cells may come from the graft donor.

For the CDR3, the DNA is TGTGCCAGCAGCCGCGAGTACGAGCAGTACTTC. It translates to CASSREYEQYF. The genes are TRBV7-9 and TRBJ2-7, with unresolved D. In germline, CDR1 is SEHNR, CDR2 FQNEAQ (reference sequence). V dropped 5 bases and J dropped 4 bases, with 6 bases sitting between them. The CDR3 is made up of 11 amino acids.